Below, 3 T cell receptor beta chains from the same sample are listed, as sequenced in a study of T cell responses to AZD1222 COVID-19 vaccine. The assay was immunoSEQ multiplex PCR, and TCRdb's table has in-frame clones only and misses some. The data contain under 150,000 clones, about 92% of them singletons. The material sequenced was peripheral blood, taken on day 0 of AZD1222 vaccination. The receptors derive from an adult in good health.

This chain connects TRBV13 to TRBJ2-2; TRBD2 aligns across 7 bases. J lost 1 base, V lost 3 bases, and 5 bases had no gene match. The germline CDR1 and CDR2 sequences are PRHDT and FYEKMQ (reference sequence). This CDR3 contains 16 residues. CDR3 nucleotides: TGTGCCAGCAGCTTCCCCAGCGGGGAGAACACCGGGGAGCTGTTTTTT. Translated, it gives CASSFPSGENTGELFF. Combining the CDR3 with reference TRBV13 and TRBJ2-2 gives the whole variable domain AAGVIQSPRHLIKEKRETATLKCYPIPRHDTVYWYQQGPGQDPQFLISFYEKMQSDKGSIPDRFSAQQFSDYHSELNMSSLELGDSALYFCASSFPSGENTGELFFGEGSRLTVL.

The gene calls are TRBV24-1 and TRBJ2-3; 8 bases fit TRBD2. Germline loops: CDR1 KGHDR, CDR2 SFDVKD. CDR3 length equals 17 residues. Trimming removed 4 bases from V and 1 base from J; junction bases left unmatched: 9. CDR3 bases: TGTGCCACCAGTGACCCTACTAGCGGAGGGGGCACAGATACGCAGTATTTT. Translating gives CATSDPTSGGGTDTQYF.

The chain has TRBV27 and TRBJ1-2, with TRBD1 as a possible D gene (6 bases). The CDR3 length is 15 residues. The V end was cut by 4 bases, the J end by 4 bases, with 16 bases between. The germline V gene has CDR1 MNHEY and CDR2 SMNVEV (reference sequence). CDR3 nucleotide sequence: TGTGCCAGCAGTTCCCCCGGTGGGGGCGGCTATGGCTACACCTTC. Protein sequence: CASSSPGGGGYGYTF.